The 32 T cell receptor beta chains below were found in one sample sequenced in a study of cytomegalovirus exposure and HLA in healthy donors. With 60 Vbeta and 13 Jbeta primers, the PCR was carried out. The repertoire was sequenced with immunoSEQ multiplex PCR; TCRdb's copy has only in-frame clones and lacks some. The sample carries almost 95,000 clones, 50% to 75% recorded once. The sample was PBMCs. The origin of the receptors is a man between 25 and 39 years old in good health and CMV-seronegative.

The chain has TRBV10-3 and TRBJ1-5; no firm D call. The germline gives CDR1 ENHRY, CDR2 SYGVKD. V was cut by 0 bases and J by 5 bases, with 5 bases left in between. CDR3 length equals 13 residues. The CDR3 is CAISESGDQPQHF. CDR3 in DNA: TGTGCCATCAGTGAGTCGGGCGATCAGCCCCAGCATTTT.

V usage is TRBV7-2 and J usage is TRBJ2-5, with 11 bases identical to TRBD2. After removal of 6 bases from V and 7 bases from J, the junction contained 10 bases not matched to a gene. The CDR3 loop spans 15 amino acids. CDR1 SGHTA and CDR2 FQGNSA come from the germline V gene. This CDR3 is CASRTVAGGPGTQYF. The CDR3 DNA reads as TGTGCCAGCAGGACTGTAGCGGGGGGGCCAGGGACCCAGTACTTC. The full variable domain, with the rest looked up from reference TRBV7-2 and TRBJ2-5, is GAGVSQSPSNKVTEKGKDVELRCDPISGHTALYWYRQSLGQGLEFLIYFQGNSAPDKSGLPSDRFSAERTGGSVSTLTIQRTQQEDSAVYLCASRTVAGGPGTQYFGPGTRLLVL.

This clone was seen just once. V gene TRBV28 combines with J gene TRBJ1-5; D not certain. The germline gives CDR1 MDHEN, CDR2 SYDVKM. CDR3 length equals 12 residues. V lost 6 bases and J 6 bases, leaving 9 bases between the germline ends. The CDR3: CASSLGSQPQHF. CDR3 nucleotide sequence: TGTGCCAGCAGCCTAGGTAGTCAGCCCCAGCATTTT.

This chain uses TRBV2 with TRBJ2-3, with 10 bases lining up with TRBD1. There are 14 residues in the CDR3. The germline gives CDR1 SNHLY, CDR2 FYNNEI. The V and J ends lost 10 bases and 6 bases, in that order; junction bases with no gene match: 10. CDR3 region: CATNAGTGADTQYF. CDR3 coding DNA: TGTGCCACCAACGCCGGGACAGGGGCGGATACGCAGTATTTT.

This sequence joins TRBV7-2 and TRBJ2-1; 7 bases are a match to TRBD2. This CDR3 is 17 amino acids long. Germline assignment: CDR1 SGHTA and CDR2 FQGNSA. J gave up 5 bases and V 3 bases, and 13 bases lay outside the gene matches. The CDR3 loop reads CASSFPLGGGTDNEQFF. As DNA, the CDR3 is TGTGCCAGCAGCTTTCCCCTTGGGGGGGGAACCGACAATGAGCAGTTCTTC.

The rearrangement uses TRBV10-3 and TRBJ1-5, with unresolved D. Germline V gene lookup returns CDR1 ENHRY and CDR2 SYGVKD. Trimming took off 6 bases at V and 7 bases at J, with 13 bases between the two ends. The CDR3 consists of 13 residues. The CDR3 DNA reads TGTGCCATCAGGCCCTGGGTGGGCCAGCCCCAGCATTTT. This gives the protein CAIRPWVGQPQHF.

This chain connects TRBV5-1 to TRBJ2-3; TRBD2 matches at 9 bases. CDR1 and CDR2 from the germline V gene are SGHRS and YFSETQ. The CDR3 sequence is 18 residues long. V lost 1 base and J lost 2; bases outside the gene matches: 11. In DNA, the CDR3 is TGCGCCAGCAGCTTGACCCCCCCAGCGGGAGGTCTCACAGATACGCAGTATTTT. It codes for CASSLTPPAGGLTDTQYF.

The chain joins TRBV18 to TRBJ2-2; 7 bases align to TRBD1. The CDR3 length is 16 residues. Per germline, CDR1 KGHSH and CDR2 LQKENI. J gave up 0 bases and V 4 bases, and 5 bases lay outside the gene matches. CDR3 loop: CASSLQGSANTGELFF. Here the CDR3 DNA reads TGTGCCAGCTCACTACAGGGGTCCGCGAACACCGGGGAGCTGTTTTTT.

This clone was counted between two and nine times. The gene calls are TRBV1 and TRBJ2-1; TRBD2 reflects the table's D call only, with no check against the DNA. TRBV1 is described as a pseudogene. CDR3 length equals 14 residues. The CDR3 is CTSSQGLDHNEQFF. In nucleotides, the CDR3 is TGCACCAGCAGCCAAGGACTAGATCACAATGAGCAGTTCTTC.

V is TRBV5-1 and J is TRBJ2-7, with D unclear. Germline values: CDR1 SGHRS, CDR2 YFSETQ. The V end was cut by 0 bases, the J end by 6 bases, with 7 bases between. The CDR3 has 12 amino acids. CDR3 amino acids: CASSLVDFEQYF. DNA of the CDR3: TGCGCCAGCAGCTTGGTTGACTTCGAGCAGTACTTC.

In DNA, the CDR3 is TGTGCCAGTAGTATTCGGCTAGCGGGGCCTTACGAGCAGTACTTC. The encoded protein is CASSIRLAGPYEQYF. This sequence joins TRBV19 and TRBJ2-5; 9 bases fit TRBD2. The DNA matches TRBJ2-7 better at its end, which makes the J call doubtful. The CDR3 has 15 residues. Per the germline V gene, CDR1 is LNHDA and CDR2 is SQIVND (reference sequence).

The rearrangement uses TRBV29-1 and TRBJ1-2; 8 bases fit TRBD1. CDR3 size: 12 residues. Germline CDR1 SQVTM, CDR2 ANQGSEA. V lost 7 bases and J lost 2; bases outside the gene matches: 3. CDR3 protein: CSASGGNYGYTF. For the CDR3, the DNA is TGCAGCGCGTCAGGGGGCAACTATGGCTACACCTTC.

This sequence joins TRBV4-1 and TRBJ1-3; 7 bases are a match to TRBD1. The germline gives CDR1 MGHRA, CDR2 YSYEKL. The CDR3 runs 17 residues. Trimming cost V 5 bases and J 3 bases; bases outside gene matches: 13. The CDR3 sequence is CASSVPWGQRGGNTIYF. CDR3 sequence (DNA): TGCGCCAGCAGCGTCCCGTGGGGACAGCGAGGTGGAAACACCATATATTTT.

The rearrangement links TRBV29-1 to TRBJ2-1; 9 bases align to TRBD2. CDR1 and CDR2 from the germline V gene are SQVTM and ANQGSEA. The ends lost 7 bases at V and 3 bases at J; junction bases unmatched: 13. This CDR3 spans 16 amino acids. The CDR3 sequence: CSALRDSGRVYNEQFF. DNA for the CDR3: TGCAGCGCCTTGAGGGATAGCGGGAGAGTCTACAATGAGCAGTTCTTC.

The rearrangement joins TRBV27 to TRBJ2-1; D not certain. Trimming took off 3 bases at V and 5 bases at J, with 14 bases between the two ends. Germline loops: CDR1 MNHEY, CDR2 SMNVEV (reference sequence). The CDR3 is 15 amino acids. The CDR3, as DNA: TGTGCCAGCAGTTTCGGAGAGACTTACAACAATGAGCAGTTCTTC. It yields the protein CASSFGETYNNEQFF.

The chain combines TRBV6-5 with TRBJ1-5, with D possibly TRBD1 on 5 matching bases. Per the germline V gene, CDR1 is MNHEY and CDR2 is SVGAGI. V shed 0 bases and J shed 1 base, with 10 bases lying between them. The CDR3 sequence is 16 residues long. Here the CDR3 reads CASSYSGGASNQPQHF. CDR3 coding DNA: TGTGCCAGCAGTTACTCCGGAGGGGCGAGCAATCAGCCCCAGCATTTT.

The rearrangement joins TRBV4-2 to TRBJ2-1, with TRBD2 matching 8 bases. V shed 1 base and J 6 bases; nucleotides not matched to a gene: 5. The CDR3 sequence is 15 residues long. In germline, CDR1 is LGHNA, CDR2 YNFKEQ. The CDR3 DNA follows: TGTGCCAGCAGCCAAGCCGGGGGGGCGTCCAATGAGCAGTTCTTC. Protein sequence: CASSQAGGASNEQFF.

The CDR3 spells CASSVPTTGTSNQPQHF. As DNA, the CDR3 is TGTGCCAGCAGTGTCCCCACTACAGGGACCAGCAATCAGCCCCAGCATTTT. This rearrangement joins TRBV2 to TRBJ1-5; maybe TRBD1 (6 bases). The length of the CDR3 is 17 residues. Trimming pared 4 bases from V and 1 base from J, leaving 17 bases between. CDR1 and CDR2 from the germline V gene are SNHLY and FYNNEI.

The genes are TRBV6-5 and TRBJ2-2; tentatively, D is TRBD2 (6 bases). V lost 2 bases and J lost 5, with 15 bases in between. Looked up from germline, CDR1 is MNHEY and CDR2 is SVGAGI. This CDR3 contains 16 residues. The CDR3 sequence is CASSYRPGVGTGELFF. In DNA form, the CDR3 reads TGTGCCAGCAGTTACCGGCCGGGGGTGGGAACCGGGGAGCTGTTTTTT.

CDR3 bases: TGTGCCAGCAGAAAACTAGCGGGGGGTCTTGAGACCCAGTACTTC. It is translated as CASRKLAGGLETQYF. V is TRBV2 and J is TRBJ2-5; 12 positions agree with TRBD2. Germline V CDR1 and CDR2: SNHLY, FYNNEI. The ends lost 6 bases at V and 5 bases at J; junction bases unmatched: 7. The CDR3 totals 15 residues.

J is TRBJ2-7 and V is TRBV18; 8 nucleotides align to TRBD1. Germline V gene sequence: CDR1 KGHSH, CDR2 LQKENI. With 4 bases clipped from V and 2 bases from J, the junction kept 4 bases outside the gene matches. The CDR3 contains 14 residues. As DNA, the CDR3 is TGTGCCAGCTCACGAGGACAGGGAACCTACGAGCAGTACTTC. It is translated as CASSRGQGTYEQYF.

J is TRBJ2-7 and V is TRBV7-9; a possible D gene is TRBD2 (6 bases). This CDR3 has 15 residues. Germline V gene sequence: CDR1 SEHNR, CDR2 FQNEAQ (reference sequence). Trimming pared 1 base from V and 0 bases from J, leaving 10 bases between. The CDR3 here is CASSLEAGYSYEQYF. CDR3 coding DNA: TGTGCCAGCAGCTTAGAGGCGGGGTACTCCTACGAGCAGTACTTC.

The V and J genes are TRBV5-6 and TRBJ2-7; 14 bases match TRBD2. The CDR3 is 15 residues long. V gave up 3 bases and J gave up 4 bases; unmatched junction bases: 3. Germline V CDR1 and CDR2: SGHDT, YYEEEE. CDR3 nucleotides: TGTGCCAGCAGCTGGGGGACTAGCGGGAGTTACGAGCAGTACTTC. It is translated as CASSWGTSGSYEQYF.

This clone was detected only once. The rearrangement joins TRBV9 to TRBJ1-2, with 11 nucleotides matching TRBD1. With 7 bases clipped from V and 7 bases from J, the junction kept 6 bases outside the gene matches. Germline loops: CDR1 SGDLS, CDR2 YYNGEE. The CDR3 spans 13 residues. CDR3 nucleotide sequence: TGTGCCAGCTCCGGGACAGGGGGTTTTGGCTACACCTTC. Protein: CASSGTGGFGYTF.

This chain joins TRBV7-9 and TRBJ2-3; 7 bases line up with TRBD1. CDR1 is SEHNR, CDR2 FQNEAQ, per germline (reference sequence). The V segment lost 5 bases and the J segment 3 bases; nucleotides outside the gene matches: 11. This CDR3 is built from 16 residues. DNA for the CDR3: TGTGCCAGCAGCGAAACTAAGGGGGCTCTGACAGATACGCAGTATTTT. It specifies CASSETKGALTDTQYF.

The chain combines TRBV29-1 with TRBJ2-2, with D maybe TRBD1 (5 bases). The length of the CDR3 is 14 residues. Germline CDR1 reads SQVTM; CDR2 reads ANQGSEA. Trimming took 6 bases from V and 4 from J, leaving 15 bases between them. The CDR3 DNA reads as TGCAGCGTCCCCGGAAGGGGCCTCACCGGGGAGCTGTTTTTT. Protein product: CSVPGRGLTGELFF.

This clone was picked up a small number of times. The CDR3 coding sequence is TGTGCCAGCAGTAACCCAGGGGTAGACCAGCCCCAGCATTTT. Translation: CASSNPGVDQPQHF. The chain links TRBV25-1 to TRBJ1-5, with a possible D match to TRBD1 (6 bases). The CDR3 consists of 14 residues. V gave up 5 bases and J gave up 7 bases, with 15 bases separating them. Germline loops: CDR1 MGHDK, CDR2 SYGVNS.

This chain links TRBV5-1 with TRBJ2-3; 7 nucleotides match TRBD1. This CDR3 contains 13 residues. Trimming took 3 bases from V and 6 from J; bases not matched to a gene: 4. CDR1 and CDR2 from the germline V gene are SGHRS and YFSETQ. In DNA form, the CDR3 reads TGCGCCAGCAGCTCCGGACAGGACGATACGCAGTATTTT. It is translated as CASSSGQDDTQYF.

This clone occurred a few times. The chain combines TRBV28 with TRBJ2-1; D is unresolved. The CDR3 runs 13 residues. With 2 bases removed from V and 2 bases from J, the gap between germline ends came to 4 bases. Germline V lookup: CDR1 MDHEN, CDR2 SYDVKM. The DNA of the CDR3 is TGTGCCAGCAGTTTAGAGGCCTACAATGAGCAGTTCTTC. Translation: CASSLEAYNEQFF. Complete variable domain (other parts from reference TRBV28 and TRBJ2-1): DVKVTQSSRYLVKRTGEKVFLECVQDMDHENMFWYRQDPGLGLRLIYFSYDVKMKEKGDIPEGYSVSREKKERFSLILESASTNQTSMYLCASSLEAYNEQFFGPGTRLTVL.

In this sample, this clone turned up a few times. CDR3 in amino acids: CASSPPSAGFSVETQYF. The CDR3, as DNA: TGTGCCAGCTCACCACCTTCGGCGGGGTTTTCCGTAGAGACCCAGTACTTC. This sequence joins TRBV18 and TRBJ2-5, with a weak D call TRBD2 (6 bases). This CDR3 contains 17 residues. CDR1 KGHSH and CDR2 LQKENI come from the germline V gene. Trimming removed 0 bases from V and 4 bases from J, with 18 bases in between.

This clone showed up just a few times. The rearrangement uses TRBV4-1 and TRBJ2-3; the D gene is possibly TRBD2 (5 bases). In germline, CDR1 is MGHRA, CDR2 YSYEKL. The CDR3 length is 14 residues. V lost 4 bases, J lost 2 bases, and 10 bases lay in between. The CDR3, as DNA: TGCGCCAGCAGCCGTGGCGGGTTCACAGATACGCAGTATTTT. Translated, it gives CASSRGGFTDTQYF.

This clone occurred a few times. The rearrangement joins TRBV4-1 to TRBJ1-2; possible D gene TRBD1, 5 bases. Germline CDR1 reads MGHRA; CDR2 reads YSYEKL. V was trimmed by 2 bases and J by 3 bases, leaving 25 bases between them. The CDR3 sequence is 19 residues long. CDR3 in amino acids: CASSQRSGGKAVSDYGYTF. CDR3 sequence (DNA): TGCGCCAGCAGCCAAAGATCGGGGGGAAAGGCGGTATCGGACTATGGCTACACCTTC.